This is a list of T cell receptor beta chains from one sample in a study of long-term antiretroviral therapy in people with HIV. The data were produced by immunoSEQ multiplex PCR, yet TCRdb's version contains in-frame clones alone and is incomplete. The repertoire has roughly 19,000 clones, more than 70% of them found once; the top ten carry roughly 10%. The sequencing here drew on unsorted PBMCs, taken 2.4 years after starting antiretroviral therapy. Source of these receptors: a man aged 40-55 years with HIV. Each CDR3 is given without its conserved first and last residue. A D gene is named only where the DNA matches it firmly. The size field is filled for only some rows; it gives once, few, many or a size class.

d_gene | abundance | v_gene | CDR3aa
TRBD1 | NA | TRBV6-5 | ASSYSTGGEQY
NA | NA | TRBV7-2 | ASSGLGLNTEAF
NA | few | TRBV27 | ASSLSENQPQH
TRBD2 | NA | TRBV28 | ASSSTSGVNTGELF
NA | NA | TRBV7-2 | ASSPLRGQPQH
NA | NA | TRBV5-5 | ASSWAEEASNQPQH
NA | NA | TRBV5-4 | ASSSNIRASQETQY
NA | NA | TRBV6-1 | ASSEGARIKEAF
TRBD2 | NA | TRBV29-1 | SVREGGPYEQY
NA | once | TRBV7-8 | ASSLGGGNTIY
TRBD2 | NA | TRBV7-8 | ASSLLAGFSYNEQF